Listed below are T cell receptor beta chains from one sample, sequenced in a study of CD8 T cells in ankylosing spondylitis. A single record per CDR3 protein comes from TCRdb applying MiXCR to the 5' RACE reads. The sample includes about 250,000 distinct CDR3 sequences, roughly 8% of them seen just once. Sequenced material: blood, either unsorted or a sorted T cell fraction (not recorded which). The source of these receptors is a female donor with ankylosing spondylitis or in good health (not recorded which). Each CDR3 is given with its conserved first and last residue. The D gene is left open where the match is weak. Clone size is shown for a subset of rows, as once, few, many or a class of expanded clone.

TRBV5-1	TRBD2	TRBJ2-1	many	CASSLATSANEQFF	TGCGCCAGCAGCTTGGCGACTAGCGCCAATGAGCAGTTCTTC
TRBV3-1	-	TRBJ2-7	many	CASSPAELGAVGEQYF	TGTGCCAGCAGTCCCGCAGAACTGGGCGCTGTCGGTGAGCAGTACTTC
TRBV9	-	TRBJ2-3	many	CASSSHRGGPKTDTQYF	TGTGCCAGCAGCTCCCACAGGGGGGGGCCAAAGACAGATACGCAGTATTTT
TRBV7-2	-	TRBJ2-2	-	CASSFRGLTGELFF	TGTGCCAGCAGCTTCCGGGGCCTTACCGGGGAGCTGTTTTTT
TRBV6-2/TRBV6-3	TRBD1	TRBJ2-7	many	CASRRAQQGVSYEQYF	TGTGCCAGCAGACGTGCCCAACAGGGGGTCTCCTACGAGCAGTACTTC
TRBV20-1	TRBD2	TRBJ2-5	-	CSAGGVEETQYF	TGCAGTGCGGGGGGGGTGGAAGAGACCCAGTACTTC
TRBV7-9	TRBD1	TRBJ2-1	few	CAISGTGNNEQFF	TGTGCCATATCCGGGACAGGGAACAATGAGCAGTTCTTC
TRBV7-2	TRBD2	TRBJ2-3	many	CASSFSGSGADTQYF	TGTGCCAGCAGTTTTAGCGGGAGTGGGGCAGATACGCAGTATTTT
TRBV4-2	-	TRBJ1-4	many	CASSQDFTGTLRKLFF	TGTGCCAGCAGCCAAGATTTCACCGGGACCCTCCGAAAACTGTTTTTT
TRBV5-1	-	TRBJ2-1	many	CASSGSASSYNEQFF	TGCGCCAGCAGTGGATCGGCGAGCTCCTACAATGAGCAGTTCTTC
TRBV27	TRBD1	TRBJ2-2	-	CASSLGTGVNTGELFF	TGTGCCAGCAGTTTGGGGACAGGGGTGAACACCGGGGAGCTGTTTTTT
TRBV4-2	TRBD1	TRBJ1-4	many	CASTHSDRGKEKLFF	TGTGCCAGCACCCATTCGGACAGGGGGAAAGAAAAACTGTTTTTT
TRBV12-3/TRBV12-4	TRBD1	TRBJ2-7	many	CASSPLGQGIHEQYF	TGTGCCAGCAGTCCCTTAGGACAGGGAATCCACGAGCAGTACTTC
TRBV10-2	-	TRBJ1-2	many	CASSDTGPYGYTF	TGCGCCAGCAGTGATACAGGACCCTATGGCTACACCTTC
TRBV15	-	TRBJ2-6	many	CATSRALTGFSGANVLTF	TGTGCCACCAGCAGAGCCCTAACAGGATTCTCTGGGGCCAACGTCCTGACTTTC
TRBV12-3/TRBV12-4	-	TRBJ1-2	many	CASSLFTDSNYGYTF	TGTGCCAGCAGTTTATTTACAGATTCTAACTATGGCTACACCTTC
TRBV6-1	-	TRBJ2-2	many	CASNVVTGPTGELFF	TGTGCCAGCAACGTAGTGACAGGACCTACCGGGGAGCTGTTTTTT
TRBV12-3/TRBV12-4	TRBD2	TRBJ2-7	many	CASTPPRAGVGYEQYF	TGTGCCAGCACCCCCCCGAGAGCGGGAGTCGGATACGAGCAGTACTTC
TRBV7-2	TRBD2	TRBJ2-1	few	CASSLAGTNNEQFF	TGTGCCAGCAGCCTAGCGGGAACCAACAATGAGCAGTTCTTC
TRBV12-3/TRBV12-4	-	TRBJ1-5	many	CASSLGQRNQPQHF	TGTGCCAGCAGTTTAGGACAGAGGAATCAGCCCCAGCATTTT
TRBV13	-	TRBJ2-5	many	CASSSLMSLETQYF	TGTGCCAGCAGCTCCTTAATGAGTCTTGAGACCCAGTACTTC
TRBV7-9	TRBD1	TRBJ1-3	few	CASSSLPGQGSGNTIYF	TGTGCCAGCAGCTCCCTCCCGGGACAGGGGAGCGGAAACACCATATATTTT
TRBV7-2	-	TRBJ2-7	many	CASSPLPGTHYEQYF	TGTGCCAGCAGCCCCCTCCCCGGGACGCACTACGAGCAGTACTTC
TRBV7-9	TRBD2	TRBJ2-2	-	CVSSFAGGPNGELFF	TGTGTCAGCAGCTTCGCGGGAGGGCCGAACGGGGAGCTGTTTTTT
TRBV5-1	TRBD2	TRBJ2-1	many	CASSFGAGGGEQFF	TGCGCCAGCAGCTTTGGCGCGGGAGGTGGTGAGCAGTTCTTC
TRBV6-1	-	TRBJ2-4	few	CASNSYRPLAKNIQYF	TGTGCCAGCAACTCTTACAGGCCGCTAGCCAAAAACATTCAGTACTTC
TRBV7-8	-	TRBJ2-2	many	CASSLDPMGGELFF	TGTGCCAGCAGCTTAGACCCCATGGGCGGGGAGCTGTTTTTT
TRBV5-1	-	TRBJ2-1	many	CASSLTGYEQFF	TGCGCCAGCAGCTTGACAGGGTATGAGCAGTTCTTC
TRBV7-6	-	TRBJ2-1	many	CASSTRTVYNEQFF	TGTGCCAGCAGCACTCGGACGGTATACAATGAGCAGTTCTTC
TRBV12-5	-	TRBJ2-7	few	CASGLPPLTRSRGYEQYF	TGTGCTAGTGGTTTGCCTCCCCTTACTAGATCAAGAGGCTACGAGCAGTACTTC
TRBV6-2/TRBV6-3	-	TRBJ2-1	many	CASSFPGIGNEQFF	TGTGCCAGCAGTTTCCCTGGGATAGGGAATGAGCAGTTCTTC
TRBV29-1	-	TRBJ1-1	many	CSVELGPEAFF	TGCAGCGTTGAATTGGGACCTGAAGCTTTCTTT
TRBV10-1	-	TRBJ2-3	many	CASSGYTDTQYF	TGCGCCAGCAGTGGATACACAGATACGCAGTATTTT
TRBV5-1	-	TRBJ1-2	many	CASSLAVETGYGYTF	TGCGCCAGCAGCTTGGCCGTAGAAACCGGATATGGCTACACCTTC
TRBV18	-	TRBJ2-6	few	CASSPLQVHTRGSGANVLTF	TGTGCCAGCTCACCACTACAGGTCCACACCCGGGGCTCTGGGGCCAACGTCCTGACTTTC
TRBV6-2/TRBV6-3	-	TRBJ2-1	many	CASSLRAFAGKNEQFF	TGTGCCAGCAGTTTGAGGGCCTTCGCGGGGAAGAATGAGCAGTTCTTC
TRBV24-1	-	TRBJ1-5	few	CATNGGSHQPQHF	TGTGCCACCAACGGGGGCTCACATCAGCCCCAGCATTTT
TRBV7-9	-	TRBJ2-1	many	CASSRPEVQYNEQFF	TGTGCCAGCAGCCGCCCGGAGGTCCAATACAATGAGCAGTTCTTC
TRBV20-1	TRBD2	TRBJ2-1	-	CSARGGGEPTHNEQFF	TGCAGTGCTAGAGGGGGGGGTGAACCTACGCACAATGAGCAGTTCTTC
TRBV7-2	-	TRBJ1-2	many	CASSHTDNYGYTF	TGTGCCAGCAGCCACACGGATAACTATGGCTACACCTTC
TRBV11-2	TRBD2	TRBJ2-2	-	CASSRSGRISTGELFF	TGTGCCAGCAGCCGTAGCGGGAGAATCTCCACCGGGGAGCTGTTTTTT
TRBV20-1	-	TRBJ1-1	many	CSARANTEAFF	TGCAGTGCTAGAGCGAATACTGAAGCTTTCTTT
TRBV7-2	-	TRBJ1-2	few	CASSLGPGMDGYTF	TGTGCCAGCAGCTTAGGTCCGGGTATGGATGGCTACACCTTC
TRBV20-1	TRBD1	TRBJ2-3	many	CSAINRGRSTDTQYF	TGCAGTGCCATAAACAGGGGTCGTAGCACAGATACGCAGTATTTT
TRBV6-5	-	TRBJ2-1	many	CASSYAQGPLQFF	TGTGCCAGCAGTTACGCACAGGGACCGTTGCAGTTCTTC
TRBV28	TRBD2	TRBJ2-7	-	CASSLWREPPTNEQYF	TGTGCCAGCAGTTTATGGCGGGAGCCCCCGACCAACGAGCAGTACTTC